The following is a T cell receptor beta chain sequence with its context. This clonotype was observed a handful of times. Its antigen is unknown. Base-call qualities are not available, and no considerably larger clone is one nucleotide away. Ficoll-Paque density gradient centrifugation was used to isolate PBMCs. The data stem from a study of T-cell memory formation after mild COVID-19 (dated by TCRdb to the early 2020s). For context, the study as a whole: TCR sequence clusters from the two donors were found to be largely donor specific. T-cell clones expanding and contracting after mild COVID-19 in a couple of donors were tracked by longitudinal TCRalpha and TCRbeta repertoire sequencing. Two young, previously healthy adult volunteers, one female and one male, were included in the cohort.

Sequenced on an Illumina NovaSeq 6000. TCRalpha and TCRbeta cDNA libraries were built by 5'RACE with constant-segment primers, adding sample barcodes and unique molecular identifiers. Trizol reagent was used to extract RNA from every sample. Amplification of the libraries took two PCR steps, and the second step added a second sample barcode plus Illumina TruSeq adapters. Libraries were sequenced on an Illumina NovaSeq with 2 x 150 bp paired-end reads. On the authors' methods: With migec v1.2.7, reads were demultiplexed and then collapsed into UMI-guided consensus sequences. Using mixcr v2.1.11, UMI consensuses were aligned to TRA and TRB V and J templates and then assembled into clonotypes. A clonotype was counted as expanded or contracted only if both edgeR and NoisET called the change significant, with noise models trained on biological replicates. For edgeR calls, a false discovery rate-adjusted p below 0.01 and a log2 fold-change threshold of 1 were applied. As an exploratory analysis of dynamics, max-normalized trajectories of the 1000 most abundant clonotypes were examined with PCA combined with hierarchical clustering. Separately sequenced CD4+ and CD8+ repertoires were used to assign the CD4 or CD8 phenotype of responding clones. The raw public data were reprocessed by TCRdb itself: fastp quality trimming at Q25, MiXCR clonotype calling, in-frame beta chains only. Rows matching on CDR3 protein sequence are summarized as one entry with the most common DNA and genes. The V and J calls follow TCRdb's processing rather than the paper's. Here the sample has hundreds of thousands of distinct CDR3 sequences; 20% to 25% occur a single time. The top ten clonotypes cover 8.4% of the sample.

Broad study findings and their caveats: Contracting CD4+ clones appeared mostly in the CM and EM memory subsets, whereas CD8+ clones were enriched in EMRA. Only a couple of mild cases were covered by the study, and larger cohorts that include severe cases with pre-infection samples were considered necessary. SARS-CoV-2 specificity of the second-wave clones peaking on day 37 was not confirmed. Some responding clones were detected in pre-infection memory, which suggested that pre-existing cross-reactive memory T cells had joined the SARS-CoV-2 response. Clones that contracted from day 15 to 85 showed balanced CD4/CD8 phenotypes, whereas a second wave of clones that expanded from day 15 to 37 leaned towards CD4+.

V is pared back by 2 bases and J by 3 bases, with 20 bases lying between the germline termini. The CDR3 measures 18 amino acids from cysteine to phenylalanine. The only DNA kept is the CDR3, 54 bases in frame from the first base. CDR1 and CDR2, per the germline V gene (reference sequence), are MNHNY and SVGAGI. The sequenced sample consisted of PBMCs or a T cell subset sorted from them (not recorded which). The TCR sequence derives from an adult woman who had mild COVID-19 (a few samples of this study predate the infection). The sample titles of this study are shuffled in the database, so cell type and time point are left out; the donor was told from shared clones. The chain couples TRBV6-6 to TRBJ1-5; TRBD1 is a weak D gene call, 6 bases matching. The sequence in DNA is TGTGCCAGCAGTTACATCGATCCTTGGACAGCACTCAATCAGCCCCAGCATTTT. This sequence encodes CASSYIDPWTALNQPQHF.